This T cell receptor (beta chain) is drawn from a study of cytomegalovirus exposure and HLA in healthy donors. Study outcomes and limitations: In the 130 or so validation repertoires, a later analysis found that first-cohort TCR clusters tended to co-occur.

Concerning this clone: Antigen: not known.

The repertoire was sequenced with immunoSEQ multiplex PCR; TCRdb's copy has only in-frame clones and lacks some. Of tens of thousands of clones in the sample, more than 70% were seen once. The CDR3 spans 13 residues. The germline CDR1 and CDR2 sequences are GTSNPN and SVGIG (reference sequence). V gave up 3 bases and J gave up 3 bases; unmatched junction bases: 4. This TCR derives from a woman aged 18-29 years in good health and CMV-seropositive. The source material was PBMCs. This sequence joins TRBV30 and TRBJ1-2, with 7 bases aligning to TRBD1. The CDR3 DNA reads TGTGCCTGGAGCGGACAGGCCTACTATGGCTACACCTTC. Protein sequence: CAWSGQAYYGYTF.